Sequencing of this T cell receptor beta chain was carried out in a study of T cell repertoires in cytomegalovirus infection. For the study at large: The public TCR beta signatures pointed to both CMV infection and matching HLA type. Overall study findings and caveats: CMV-specific TCR beta clonotypes restricted by HLA-C dominated the ex vivo response. Cumulative frequency (of public TCR beta family members) identified carriers of CMV plus the relevant HLA.

Germline V gene lookup returns CDR1 MNHNY and CDR2 SVGAGI (reference sequence). This CDR3 contains 14 residues. Trimming stripped 8 bases from V and 0 bases from J, with 13 bases between. This clonotype has at least ten counts. Its antigen is still unknown. TCRdb called the reads again in MiXCR, with one record for every CDR3 protein. The sample yields some 220,000 distinct CDR3 sequences, 9% to 15% seen once. The specimen sequenced was PBMCs. This TCR was recovered from a human donor in good health (CMV status not recorded). Some clones in this sample may be carry-over from other donors' samples. J is TRBJ2-5 and V is TRBV6-6, with D uncertain. The CDR3: CASGQTQYQETQYF. CDR3 in DNA: TGTGCCAGCGGCCAGACACAGTACCAAGAGACCCAGTACTTC.